The 14 T cell receptor beta chains reported below all come from one sample, sequenced in a study of OX40 agonist ivuxolimab in advanced cancers. The data were produced by immunoSEQ multiplex PCR, yet TCRdb's version contains in-frame clones alone and is incomplete. The data contain roughly 93,000 clones, 84% of them singletons. Sequences were derived from CD4+ or CD8+ T cells sorted from blood, sampled in a trial of the OX40 agonist ivuxolimab. Receptors were obtained from an adult with an advanced solid tumor such as melanoma, head and neck, liver or kidney cancer.

This clone appeared a single time. The rearrangement joins TRBV25-1 to TRBJ1-5; 9 bases are shared with TRBD1. The CDR3 runs 17 residues. V dropped 8 bases and J dropped 3; count of bases not matched to a gene: 14. CDR1 and CDR2 from the germline V gene are MGHDK and SYGVNS. The CDR3 loop reads CASSPGPGQGDNQPQHF. The CDR3 region has the DNA TGTGCCAGCTCCCCCGGACCGGGACAGGGCGACAATCAGCCCCAGCATTTT.

The chain carries TRBV2 and TRBJ1-1, with TRBD1 matching 7 bases. The V gene end was trimmed by 7 bases and the J gene end by 0 bases; junction bases not matched to a gene: 5. The CDR3 runs 14 residues. Germline V gene data show CDR1 as SNHLY and CDR2 as FYNNEI. CDR3 in DNA: TGTGCCAGCAATACCGGGACAGTGAACACTGAAGCTTTCTTT. Translating it yields CASNTGTVNTEAFF.

The table lists this clone with a few counts. The chain is built from TRBV5-6 and TRBJ2-1; 12 nucleotides agree with TRBD2. The CDR3 spans 16 residues. V shed 4 bases, J shed 5 bases, and the junction held 7 bases outside the gene matches. Germline V gene data show CDR1 as SGHDT and CDR2 as YYEEEE. CDR3 region: CASSPLTSGGHNEQFF. Here the CDR3 DNA reads TGTGCCAGCAGCCCCCTGACTAGCGGGGGCCACAATGAGCAGTTCTTC.

CDR3 in amino acids: CASRITDRGRAEAFF. The DNA for the CDR3 is TGTGCCAGCAGGATAACGGACAGGGGGCGAGCTGAAGCTTTCTTT. The chain combines TRBV6-5 with TRBJ1-1; 11 nucleotides align to TRBD1. Germline CDR1 and CDR2: MNHEY and SVGAGI. Losses at the gene ends were 6 bases for V and 6 bases for J; bases not matched to a gene: 9. CDR3 size: 15 residues.

This clone was counted between two and nine times. The rearrangement joins TRBV4-1 to TRBJ2-1; no clear D gene. V was trimmed by 0 bases and J by 0 bases, leaving 12 bases between them. This CDR3 comprises 17 residues. Germline V lookup: CDR1 MGHRA, CDR2 YSYEKL. CDR3 coding DNA: TGCGCCAGCAGCCAAGATCGGTGGGTAGTCTCCTACAATGAGCAGTTCTTC. This encodes CASSQDRWVVSYNEQFF.

This clone was seen just once. This chain uses TRBV5-4 with TRBJ2-7; the D gene could be TRBD1 or TRBD2 (5 bases each). This CDR3 has 14 amino acids. The germline V gene has CDR1 SGHNT and CDR2 YYREEE (reference sequence). With 3 bases removed from V and 2 bases from J, the gap between germline ends came to 12 bases. The CDR3 region has the DNA TGTGCCAGCAGCTCGAGGGACGCCACCTACGAGCAGTACTTC. Translated, it gives CASSSRDATYEQYF.

V gene TRBV7-9 combines with J gene TRBJ2-7; no clear D. The CDR3 loop spans 13 amino acids. Germline-derived CDR1 and CDR2 are SEHNR and FQNEAQ (reference sequence). Trimming removed 3 bases at V and 0 bases at J, with 6 bases between. The CDR3 spells CASSFPSSYEQYF. The CDR3 nucleotides read TGTGCCAGCAGCTTTCCGAGCTCCTACGAGCAGTACTTC.

By share, this clone counts as medium-sized. The same CDR3 is also encoded by other DNA sequences in this sample. J is TRBJ1-2 and V is TRBV13; 8 nucleotides agree with TRBD1. Germline CDR1 reads PRHDT; CDR2 reads FYEKMQ (reference sequence). The V segment lost 3 bases and the J segment 4 bases; nucleotides outside the gene matches: 4. The CDR3 spans 14 residues. The CDR3 sequence: CASSFRQGSYGYTF. The DNA for the CDR3 is TGTGCCAGCAGCTTTCGACAGGGGAGCTATGGCTACACCTTC.

V and J are TRBV27 and TRBJ2-1; 14 nucleotides match TRBD2. CDR3 length equals 18 residues. Per germline, CDR1 MNHEY and CDR2 SMNVEV (reference sequence). Germline trimming cut 6 bases from V and 7 bases from J; bases unmatched to any gene: 14. In DNA form, the CDR3 reads TGTGCCAGCAGAAGCCCGGGACTAGCGGGAGTTAGTATAAATGAGCAGTTCTTC. This translates into CASRSPGLAGVSINEQFF.

The rearrangement joins TRBV6-6 to TRBJ1-4, with 7 bases that match TRBD1. Looked up from germline, CDR1 is MNHNY and CDR2 is SVGAGI (reference sequence). With V trimmed by 0 bases and J by 7 bases, 5 bases remained unmatched. The CDR3 runs to 15 residues. CDR3 DNA: TGTGCCAGCAGTTACTCCCGACAGGGCAGTGAAAAACTGTTTTTT. This gives the protein CASSYSRQGSEKLFF.

CDR3: CASKQGDEQFF. The CDR3 coding sequence is TGTGCCAGCAAACAGGGGGATGAGCAGTTCTTC. V and J are TRBV2 and TRBJ2-1, with TRBD1 identical over 8 bases. This CDR3 contains 11 residues. Looked up from germline, CDR1 is SNHLY and CDR2 is FYNNEI. V trimming: 7 bases; J trimming: 8 bases; junction bases outside the gene matches: 1.

This clone was found a few times. The rearrangement uses TRBV27 and TRBJ1-5, with D maybe TRBD1 (5 bases). V gave up 5 bases and J gave up 6 bases, with 17 bases separating them. Germline CDR1 MNHEY, CDR2 SMNVEV (reference sequence). This CDR3 has 15 amino acids. CDR3 nucleotides: TGTGCCAGCAGTCCAGGGACGTCCACGGGTCAGCCCCAGCATTTT. The encoded protein is CASSPGTSTGQPQHF.

The rearrangement links TRBV7-9 to TRBJ2-5; D is uncertain. Trimming removed 0 bases from V and 3 bases from J, with 8 bases in between. Germline V gives CDR1 SEHNR, CDR2 FQNEAQ (reference sequence). The length of the CDR3 is 14 residues. The CDR3 coding sequence is TGTGCCAGCAGCTTAGCAGGTCCCAAAGAGACCCAGTACTTC. Protein product: CASSLAGPKETQYF.

The chain has TRBV15 and TRBJ2-1; TRBD2 might be the D (5 bases). CDR3 size: 15 residues. The germline CDR1 and CDR2 sequences are LNHNV and YYDKDF (reference sequence). The V gene lost 4 bases and the J gene lost 2 bases, with 12 bases spanning the gap. In DNA form, the CDR3 reads TGTGCCACCAGCAAACCGAGGGCTACCTACAATGAGCAGTTCTTC. Translated, it gives CATSKPRATYNEQFF.